This T cell receptor beta chain appears in the sequencing data of a study of PD-1 blockade in classical Hodgkin lymphoma. Across the whole study: Patients got intravenous nivolumab 3 mg/kg every 2 weeks. General study findings and limits: Newly diagnosed patients reportedly trailed healthy donors in baseline TCR diversity.

The CDR3 runs to 15 residues. Germline CDR1 is MDHEN and CDR2 is SYDVKM. With 3 bases removed from V and 4 bases from J, the gap between germline ends came to 15 bases. Some clones are missing from TCRdb's copy, which holds only in-frame ones; the method was immunoSEQ multiplex PCR. The sample holds 4,000 to 5,000 clones, about 76% seen once. This clone was observed a single time. The antigen remains undetermined. Every patient was affected by relapse after autologous stem cell transplantation, while exposure to brentuximab vedotin was not uniform. The source of this sequence is a human donor with classical Hodgkin lymphoma. The chain couples TRBV28 to TRBJ2-5; D could derive from TRBD1 or TRBD2 (5 bases each). The sequencing here drew on peripheral blood mononuclear cells (PBMCs), taken at baseline. CDR3 amino acids: CASSFPQGRAETQYF. CDR3 coding DNA: TGTGCCAGCAGTTTTCCCCAGGGACGGGCAGAGACCCAGTACTTC.